These 3 T cell receptor beta chains came from one sample sequenced in a study of blood T cell repertoires in COVID-19. The protocol was immunoSEQ multiplex PCR, while the TCRdb copy is restricted to in-frame clones and leaves out a portion. The table shows approximately 74,000 clones, with about 89% occurring only once. The sequencing input was peripheral blood. These receptor sequences come from a woman in her sixties with acute or convalescent COVID-19.

This chain links TRBV2 with TRBJ1-2, with 8 bases identical to TRBD1. Germline CDR1 and CDR2: SNHLY and FYNNEI. The CDR3 loop spans 15 amino acids. DNA of the CDR3: TGTGCGTCAAGGGTGGGGTCAGGGGGCTTTTATGGCTACACCTTC. Translated: CASRVGSGGFYGYTF. The full variable domain, rest sourced from reference TRBV2 and TRBJ1-2, is EPEVTQTPSHQVTQMGQEVILRCVPISNHLYFYWYRQILGQKVEFLVSFYNNEISEKSEIFDDQFSVERPDGSNFTLKIRSTKLEDSAMYFCASRVGSGGFYGYTFGSGTRLTVV.

The rearrangement uses TRBV27 and TRBJ1-1; the match to TRBD1 covers 9 bases. J gave up 0 bases and V 2 bases, and 4 bases lay outside the gene matches. This CDR3 comprises 16 residues. CDR1 and CDR2 from the germline V gene are MNHEY and SMNVEV (reference sequence). CDR3 nucleotide sequence: TGTGCCAGCAGTTTAACAGGGGGCCTTTTGAACACTGAAGCTTTCTTT. This gives the protein CASSLTGGLLNTEAFF.

J is TRBJ2-7 and V is TRBV19; 7 nucleotides align to TRBD1. Germline values: CDR1 LNHDA, CDR2 SQIVND (reference sequence). Trimming took 4 bases from V and 2 from J; bases not matched to a gene: 5. This CDR3 contains 14 residues. The CDR3 DNA sequence: TGTGCCAGTAGTACCCGGGACAGAGCCTACGAGCAGTACTTC. It codes for CASSTRDRAYEQYF.